This T cell receptor (beta chain) is drawn from a study of blood T cell repertoires in COVID-19. Study details: Some COVID-19 samples were acute and others convalescent; all came from the United States, Italy and Spain. T cells, B-cell-depleted T cells, or PBMCs supplied cDNA or gDNA.

Allocation to cohorts depended on clinical history reported by the participants. This clone came up once. Data came from immunoSEQ multiplex PCR; TCRdb stores just in-frame clones and leaves some out. The table has about 200,000 clones, about four fifths seen once. The germline V gene has CDR1 SEHNR and CDR2 FQNEAQ (reference sequence). The length of the CDR3 is 16 residues. Trimming pared 5 bases from V and 2 bases from J, leaving 18 bases between. The sequence was obtained from a woman in her forties or fifties who had been exposed to COVID-19. Sample: PBMCs or T cells enriched from blood (not recorded which). The chain joins TRBV7-9 to TRBJ2-5; TRBD2 is a possible D gene (5 bases). For the CDR3, the DNA is TGTGCCAGCAGCCCGAACCCTGGACGGGGACAAGAGACCCAGTACTTC. This sequence encodes CASSPNPGRGQETQYF.